This T cell receptor (beta chain) stems from a study of blood T cell repertoires in COVID-19. Across the whole study: T cells, B-cell-depleted T cells, or PBMCs supplied cDNA or gDNA.

The junction had 15 bases not matched to a gene; V was cut back by 5 bases and J by 2 bases. Germline lookup yields CDR1 SGHAT and CDR2 FQNNGV. The CDR3 spans 17 residues. Original processing methods: For nucleated cells, counts were estimated from reference gene primer amplification. Sequencing was performed with immunoSEQ multiplex PCR; in TCRdb, only in-frame clones are kept and a portion is missing. The V and J calls and clone size come from that table; D and trimming were worked out from the DNA. Of around 250,000 clones in the sample, over 80% are singletons; the top ten hold just over 0.85%. Cohorts were assigned according to the clinical history that participants reported. Up to 2 weeks before entering the study, exposed participants had met a COVID-19 case.

The gene calls are TRBV11-2 and TRBJ2-7; 7 nucleotides match TRBD2. The sequence was obtained from a man between 45 and 60 years old who had been exposed to COVID-19. Sequencing was performed on PBMCs or T cells enriched from blood (not recorded which). CDR3 sequence: CASSHPPGGRGPYEQYF. The CDR3 DNA follows: TGTGCCAGCAGCCACCCCCCGGGAGGCCGAGGGCCCTACGAGCAGTACTTC. Based on the CDR3 plus reference TRBV11-2 and TRBJ2-7, the full variable domain is EAGVAQSPRYKIIEKRQSVAFWCNPISGHATLYWYQQILGQGPKLLIQFQNNGVVDDSQLPKDRFSAERLKGVDSTLKIQPAKLEDSAVYLCASSHPPGGRGPYEQYFGPGTRLTVT.